A single sample gave rise to the 21 T cell receptor beta chains below, sequenced in a study of cytomegalovirus exposure and HLA in healthy donors. It was with 60 Vbeta and 13 Jbeta primers that the PCR ran. Sequencing used immunoSEQ multiplex PCR; TCRdb keeps in-frame clones, though not all of them. The profile shows under 140,000 clones, approximately 78% of them singletons. The sample comprised PBMCs. The receptor source for this set is a young woman in good health and CMV-seronegative.

V gene TRBV28 combines with J gene TRBJ2-5; maybe TRBD2 (7 bases). Germline V gene data show CDR1 as MDHEN and CDR2 as SYDVKM. Trimming removed 7 bases from V and 5 bases from J, with 14 bases in between. The CDR3 consists of 13 residues. In DNA form, the CDR3 reads TGTGCCAGCAAGGGGGAGGGCCGCGAGACCCAGTACTTC. Its translation: CASKGEGRETQYF.

V and J are TRBV5-1 and TRBJ2-7, with TRBD1 matching 11 bases. CDR3 size: 18 residues. Per the germline V gene, CDR1 is SGHRS and CDR2 is YFSETQ. The J segment lost 0 bases and the V segment lost 3 bases, leaving 11 bases of the junction unmatched. DNA of the CDR3: TGCGCCAGCAGCTCGGACAGGGGGCTCCAGGCTGGCTCCTACGAGCAGTACTTC. Translating it yields CASSSDRGLQAGSYEQYF.

The rearrangement links TRBV19 to TRBJ1-1, with 10 positions matching TRBD1. The CDR3 has 14 amino acids. Per germline, CDR1 LNHDA and CDR2 SQIVND (reference sequence). J gave up 4 bases and V 7 bases, and 6 bases lay outside the gene matches. The CDR3 loop is CASTDRGYGTEAFF. The CDR3, as DNA: TGTGCCAGTACGGACAGGGGGTATGGCACTGAAGCTTTCTTT.

The chain uses TRBV28 and TRBJ1-2; the match to TRBD1 covers 7 bases. J gave up 4 bases and V 3 bases, and 8 bases lay outside the gene matches. This CDR3 contains 15 residues. CDR1 is MDHEN and CDR2 is SYDVKM in the germline V gene. The CDR3 loop is CASSLSPAGGYGYTF. The DNA for the CDR3 is TGTGCCAGCAGTTTGAGTCCCGCAGGGGGCTATGGCTACACCTTC.

The rearrangement links TRBV5-8 to TRBJ1-4; 7 bases are shared with TRBD1. Germline-derived CDR1 and CDR2 are SGHTS and YDEGEE. The V gene end was trimmed by 9 bases and the J gene end by 8 bases; junction bases not matched to a gene: 10. CDR3 length equals 13 residues. In DNA form, the CDR3 reads TGTGCCACCCGACAGGGCAGGTGGGAAAAACTGTTTTTT. Translated: CATRQGRWEKLFF.

This chain connects TRBV10-3 to TRBJ1-1, with 9 positions matching TRBD1. Germline-derived CDR1 and CDR2 are ENHRY and SYGVKD. V lost 0 bases, J lost 11 bases, and 10 bases stayed unmatched. The CDR3 contains 15 residues. CDR3 amino acids: CAISESEPGQGMAFF. CDR3 DNA: TGTGCCATCAGTGAGTCGGAGCCGGGACAGGGAATGGCTTTCTTT.

The chain's CDR3 is CASSQDGDLYNEQFF. CDR3 bases: TGCGCCAGCAGCCAAGATGGGGACTTATACAATGAGCAGTTCTTC. The rearrangement joins TRBV4-3 to TRBJ2-1, with D possibly being TRBD2 (6 bases). The CDR3 runs 15 residues. Looked up from germline, CDR1 is LGHNA and CDR2 is YSLEER. V shed 0 bases and J shed 4 bases, with 10 bases lying between them.

This chain connects TRBV6-6 to TRBJ1-4; TRBD1 aligns across 7 bases. The CDR3 is 15 residues long. From germline, CDR1 is MNHNY and CDR2 SVGAGI (reference sequence). V lost 2 bases to trimming and J lost 3 bases; unmatched junction nucleotides: 3. CDR3 sequence: CASSYPGTANEKLFF. In DNA form, the CDR3 reads TGTGCCAGCAGTTACCCAGGGACAGCTAATGAAAAACTGTTTTTT.

The chain is built from TRBV28 and TRBJ1-5; D call uncertain. Trimming took off 2 bases at V and 3 bases at J, with 8 bases between the two ends. This CDR3 spans 14 amino acids. Germline V lookup: CDR1 MDHEN, CDR2 SYDVKM. Here the CDR3 reads CASSLVQYNQPQHF. CDR3 nucleotides: TGTGCCAGCAGTTTAGTTCAGTACAATCAGCCCCAGCATTTT.

V is TRBV6-4 and J is TRBJ1-2; 8 bases line up with TRBD1. The CDR3 has 13 residues. Trimming cost V 0 bases and J 7 bases; bases outside gene matches: 1. In germline, CDR1 is MRHNA, CDR2 SNTAGT. The CDR3 sequence: CASSDSGTGGYTF. The CDR3 coding sequence is TGTGCCAGCAGTGACTCCGGGACAGGTGGCTACACCTTC.

The chain has TRBV29-1 and TRBJ1-4; 8 nucleotides agree with TRBD1. Per the germline V gene, CDR1 is SQVTM and CDR2 is ANQGSEA. J lost 8 bases, V lost 4 bases, and 9 bases had no gene match. The CDR3 totals 14 residues. In DNA, the CDR3 is TGCAGCGTTGGCCCCGGGACAGGACTAGAAAAACTGTTTTTT. Its protein is CSVGPGTGLEKLFF.

The genes are TRBV28 and TRBJ2-5; a possible D gene is TRBD2 (6 bases). CDR1 and CDR2 (germline): MDHEN, SYDVKM. The V end lost 3 bases, the J end lost 2 bases, and 10 bases lay between the germline ends. The CDR3 loop spans 14 amino acids. CDR3 sequence: CASSLVAVQETQYF. The CDR3 coding sequence is TGTGCCAGCAGTTTGGTAGCGGTTCAAGAGACCCAGTACTTC. Drawing the rest from reference TRBV28 and TRBJ2-5, the complete variable domain is DVKVTQSSRYLVKRTGEKVFLECVQDMDHENMFWYRQDPGLGLRLIYFSYDVKMKEKGDIPEGYSVSREKKERFSLILESASTNQTSMYLCASSLVAVQETQYFGPGTRLLVL.

The chain carries TRBV30 and TRBJ2-7, with 9 bases fitting TRBD2. Germline CDR1 is GTSNPN and CDR2 is SVGIG (reference sequence). Trimming cost V 2 bases and J 3 bases; bases outside gene matches: 8. The CDR3 contains 15 residues. The chain's CDR3 is CAWSRGGGLSYEQYF. The CDR3 DNA reads TGTGCCTGGAGTCGCGGGGGGGGCCTCAGCTACGAGCAGTACTTC.

The genes are TRBV9 and TRBJ2-5, with a weak D call TRBD1 (5 bases). Germline CDR1 reads SGDLS; CDR2 reads YYNGEE. The V end lost 1 base, the J end lost 3 bases, and 13 bases lay between the germline ends. This CDR3 has 15 amino acids. CDR3 sequence: CASSVTPDSKETQYF. DNA of the CDR3: TGTGCCAGCAGCGTAACCCCTGACAGTAAAGAGACCCAGTACTTC.

This CDR3 reads CASSHSGTSYEQYF. The CDR3 DNA reads TGTGCCAGCAGCCACTCGGGGACATCCTACGAGCAGTACTTC. V is TRBV7-2 and J is TRBJ2-7; a possible D gene is TRBD1 (6 bases). The CDR3 is 14 amino acids. Trimming took off 5 bases at V and 1 base at J, with 12 bases between the two ends. Germline V gives CDR1 SGHTA, CDR2 FQGNSA.

V gene TRBV7-2 combines with J gene TRBJ1-2; 12 positions match TRBD1. V was pared by 6 bases and J by 4 bases, with 9 bases of the junction left unmatched. Germline assignment: CDR1 SGHTA and CDR2 FQGNSA. This CDR3 is 16 amino acids long. The CDR3 loop reads CASSSGTGGFSYGYTF. DNA of the CDR3: TGTGCCAGCAGTTCCGGGACAGGGGGCTTTAGCTATGGCTACACCTTC.

The rearrangement links TRBV19 to TRBJ1-2; 9 nucleotides align to TRBD1. The CDR3 is made up of 14 amino acids. Germline V gives CDR1 LNHDA, CDR2 SQIVND (reference sequence). J was trimmed by 6 bases and V by 5 bases; bases with no gene match: 7. Here the CDR3 reads CASSAPGQGNGYTF. The CDR3 DNA is TGTGCCAGTAGTGCACCGGGACAGGGTAATGGCTACACCTTC.

This rearrangement joins TRBV6-6 to TRBJ1-1, with 8 positions matching TRBD1. Germline loops: CDR1 MNHNY, CDR2 SVGAGI (reference sequence). The V and J ends lost 7 bases and 4 bases, in that order; junction bases with no gene match: 8. The CDR3 length is 14 residues. CDR3 region: CASTQTGGCTEAFF. CDR3 DNA sequence: TGTGCCAGCACCCAAACAGGGGGATGCACTGAAGCTTTCTTT.

CDR3 sequence: CASSPRYGELFF. The CDR3 region has the DNA TGTGCCAGCAGCCCTAGGTATGGGGAGCTGTTTTTT. This chain uses TRBV7-2 with TRBJ2-2; D remains ambiguous. V gave up 5 bases and J gave up 8 bases, with 9 bases separating them. The CDR3 loop spans 12 amino acids. The V gene's germline CDR1 is SGHTA and CDR2 FQGNSA.

The chain couples TRBV20-1 to TRBJ2-7; TRBD2 might be the D (5 bases). V lost 8 bases, J lost 6 bases, and 14 bases lay in between. This CDR3 has 11 amino acids. Per germline, CDR1 DFQATT and CDR2 SNEGSKA (reference sequence). The CDR3 sequence is CSTGSGLEQYF. DNA for the CDR3: TGCAGTACGGGGAGCGGCCTCGAGCAGTACTTC.

This rearrangement joins TRBV4-2 to TRBJ1-1; 9 bases are shared with TRBD1. V was clipped by 3 bases and J by 3 bases; unmatched bases: 5. The CDR3 contains 15 residues. The germline gives CDR1 LGHNA, CDR2 YNFKEQ. The CDR3 spells CASSQTQGADTEAFF. CDR3 bases: TGTGCCAGCAGCCAGACACAGGGGGCCGACACTGAAGCTTTCTTT.